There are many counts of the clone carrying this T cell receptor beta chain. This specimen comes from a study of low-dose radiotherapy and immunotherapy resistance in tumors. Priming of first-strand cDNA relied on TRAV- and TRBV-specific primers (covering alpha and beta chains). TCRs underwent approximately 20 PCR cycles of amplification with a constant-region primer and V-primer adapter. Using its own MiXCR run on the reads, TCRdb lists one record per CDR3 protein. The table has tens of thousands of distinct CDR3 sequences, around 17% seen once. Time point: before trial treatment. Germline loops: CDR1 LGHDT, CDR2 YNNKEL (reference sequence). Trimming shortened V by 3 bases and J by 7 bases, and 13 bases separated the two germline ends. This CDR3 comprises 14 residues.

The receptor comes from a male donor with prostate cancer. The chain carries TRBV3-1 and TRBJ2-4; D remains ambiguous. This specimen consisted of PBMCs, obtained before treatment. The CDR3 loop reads CASSHQSSRNIQYF. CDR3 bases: TGTGCCAGCAGCCACCAGTCCTCGCGGAACATTCAGTACTTC. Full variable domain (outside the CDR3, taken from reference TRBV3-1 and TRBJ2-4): DTAVSQTPKYLVTQMGNDKSIKCEQNLGHDTMYWYKQDSKKFLKIMFSYNNKELIINETVPNRFSPKSPDKAHLNLHINSLELGDSAVYFCASSHQSSRNIQYFGAGTRLSVL.